This T cell receptor (beta chain) stems from a study of T-cell reconstitution after alpha-beta-depleted transplantation in children. Whole-study results and caveats: Newly produced T cells mostly accounted for T-cell counts and diversity one year post-transplant. The study traced high day-60 TCRbeta diversity in some patients to surviving recipient T cells and thymic progenitors. Alpha-beta T cells present about two months after transplant were reported to originate from several hundred expanded graft clones.

For TCRbeta, the library was prepared with unique molecular identifiers. TCRdb reprocessed the PCR reads with MiXCR, giving one entry per CDR3 protein. This sample has around 140,000 distinct CDR3 sequences, with 8.8% found just once. On this clonotype: Its antigen is undetermined. This may come from a read error, since a much larger clone is one base off.

CDR1 is LGHDT and CDR2 is YNNKEL in the germline V gene (reference sequence). J lost 9 bases, V lost 4 bases, and 12 bases had no gene match. The CDR3 runs 14 residues. The receptor's source is a female patient between 2 and 15 years old who had a stem cell transplant for congenital amegakaryocytic thrombocytopenia, so the T cells may come from the graft donor. Sequences were derived from PBMCs, mostly from graft donor cells, sampled 180 days after TCRalphabeta/CD19-depleted stem cell transplant. This chain joins TRBV3-1 and TRBJ2-7, with TRBD2 identical over 7 bases. The CDR3: CASSLTSVDERQYF. CDR3 DNA: TGTGCCAGCAGCCTTACTAGCGTCGACGAAAGGCAGTACTTC.